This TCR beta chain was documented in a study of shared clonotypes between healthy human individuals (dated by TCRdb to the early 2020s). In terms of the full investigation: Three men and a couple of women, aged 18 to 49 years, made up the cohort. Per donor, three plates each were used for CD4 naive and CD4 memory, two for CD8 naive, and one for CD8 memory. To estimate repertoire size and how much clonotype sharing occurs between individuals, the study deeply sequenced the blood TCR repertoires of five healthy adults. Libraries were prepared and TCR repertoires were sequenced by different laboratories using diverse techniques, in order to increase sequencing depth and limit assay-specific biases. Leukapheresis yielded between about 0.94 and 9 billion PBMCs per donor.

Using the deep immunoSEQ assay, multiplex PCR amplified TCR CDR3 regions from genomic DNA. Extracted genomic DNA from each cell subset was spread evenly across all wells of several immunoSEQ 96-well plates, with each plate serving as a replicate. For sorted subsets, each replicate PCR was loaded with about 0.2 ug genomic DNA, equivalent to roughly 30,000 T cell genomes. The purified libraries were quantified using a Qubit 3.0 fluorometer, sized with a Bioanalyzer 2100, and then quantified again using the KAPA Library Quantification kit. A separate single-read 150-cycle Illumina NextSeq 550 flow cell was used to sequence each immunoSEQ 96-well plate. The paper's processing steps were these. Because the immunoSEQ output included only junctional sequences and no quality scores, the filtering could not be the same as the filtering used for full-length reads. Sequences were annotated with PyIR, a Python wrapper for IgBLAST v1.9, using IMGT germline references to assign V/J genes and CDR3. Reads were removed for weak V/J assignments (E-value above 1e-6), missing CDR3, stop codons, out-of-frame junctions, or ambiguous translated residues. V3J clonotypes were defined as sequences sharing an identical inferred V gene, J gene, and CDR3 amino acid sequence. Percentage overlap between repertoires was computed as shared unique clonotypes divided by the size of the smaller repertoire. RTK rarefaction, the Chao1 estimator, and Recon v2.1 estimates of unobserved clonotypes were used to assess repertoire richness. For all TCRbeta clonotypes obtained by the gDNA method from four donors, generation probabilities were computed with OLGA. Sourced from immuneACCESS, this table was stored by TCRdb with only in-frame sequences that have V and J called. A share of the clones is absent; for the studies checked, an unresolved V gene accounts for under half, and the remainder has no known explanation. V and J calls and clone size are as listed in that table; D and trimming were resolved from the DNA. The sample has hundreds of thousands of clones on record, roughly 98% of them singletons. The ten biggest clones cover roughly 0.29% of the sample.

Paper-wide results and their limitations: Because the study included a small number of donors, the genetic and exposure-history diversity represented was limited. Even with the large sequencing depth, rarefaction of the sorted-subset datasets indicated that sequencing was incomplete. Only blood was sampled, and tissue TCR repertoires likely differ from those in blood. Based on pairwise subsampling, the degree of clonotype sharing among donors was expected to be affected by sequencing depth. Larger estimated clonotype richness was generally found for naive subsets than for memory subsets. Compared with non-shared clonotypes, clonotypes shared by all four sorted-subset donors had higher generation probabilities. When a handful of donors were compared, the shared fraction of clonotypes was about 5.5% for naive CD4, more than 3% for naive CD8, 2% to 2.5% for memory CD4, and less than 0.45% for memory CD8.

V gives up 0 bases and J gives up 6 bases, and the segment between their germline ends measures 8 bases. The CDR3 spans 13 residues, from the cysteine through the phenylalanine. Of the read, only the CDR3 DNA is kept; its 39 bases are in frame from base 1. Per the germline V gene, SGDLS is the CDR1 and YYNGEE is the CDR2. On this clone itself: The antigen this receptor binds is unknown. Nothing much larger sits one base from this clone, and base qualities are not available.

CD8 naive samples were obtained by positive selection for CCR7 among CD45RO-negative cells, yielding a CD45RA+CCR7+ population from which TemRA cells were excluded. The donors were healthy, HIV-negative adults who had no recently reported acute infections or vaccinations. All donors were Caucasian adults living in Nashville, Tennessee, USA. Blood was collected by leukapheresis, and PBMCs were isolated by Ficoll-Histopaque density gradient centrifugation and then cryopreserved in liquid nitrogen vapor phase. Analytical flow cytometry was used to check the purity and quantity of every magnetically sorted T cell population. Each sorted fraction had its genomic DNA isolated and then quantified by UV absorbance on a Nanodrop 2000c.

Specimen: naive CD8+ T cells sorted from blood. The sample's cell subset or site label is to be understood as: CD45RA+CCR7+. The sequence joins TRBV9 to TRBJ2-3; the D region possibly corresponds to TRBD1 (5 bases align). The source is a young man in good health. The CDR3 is CASSVADMDTQYF. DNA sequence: TGTGCCAGCAGCGTAGCGGACATGGATACGCAGTATTTT.